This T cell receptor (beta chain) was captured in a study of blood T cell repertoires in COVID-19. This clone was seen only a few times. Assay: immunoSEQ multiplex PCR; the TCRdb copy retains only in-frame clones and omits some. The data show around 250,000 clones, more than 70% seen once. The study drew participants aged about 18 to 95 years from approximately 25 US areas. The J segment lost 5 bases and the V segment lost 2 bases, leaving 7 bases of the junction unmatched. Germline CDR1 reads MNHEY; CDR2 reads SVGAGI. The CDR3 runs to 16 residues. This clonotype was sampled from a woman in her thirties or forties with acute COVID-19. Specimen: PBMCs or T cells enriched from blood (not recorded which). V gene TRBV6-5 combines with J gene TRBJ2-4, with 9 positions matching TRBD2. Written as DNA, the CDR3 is TGTGCCAGCAGTTACGGGCTAGCGGGATTCGAAAACATTCAGTACTTC. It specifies CASSYGLAGFENIQYF.